A selection of T cell receptor beta chains follows, all from one sample in a study of blood T cell repertoires in COVID-19. Using immunoSEQ multiplex PCR, the repertoire was profiled, and TCRdb retains in-frame clones only, with some absent. The sample includes around 160,000 clones, roughly 88% seen only once; the top ten take 6.5% to 9.5%. Sequencing input: peripheral blood. The source of these receptors is a woman aged 60-75 years with COVID-19, enrolled during active disease. The CDR3 runs from the conserved cysteine through the conserved F or W. Fields, in order: V gene, D gene, J gene, clone size, CDR3 DNA, CDR3 protein. The D gene is left open where the match is weak. Where a row states a size, it is once, few, many or the class of an expanded clone; other rows omit it.

V: TRBV24-1
D: .
J: TRBJ1-2
size: .
DNA: TGTGCCACCCCGGGGGAGAAAAACTATGGCTACACCTTC
CDR3: CATPGEKNYGYTF

V: TRBV9
D: TRBD1
J: TRBJ2-5
size: .
DNA: TGTGCCAGCGGTTACCGGGACAGTTATCAAGAGACCCAGTACTTC
CDR3: CASGYRDSYQETQYF

V: TRBV7-3
D: TRBD1
J: TRBJ1-2
size: .
DNA: TGTGCCAGCAGCTTAACGGGGACAGGGGGCTCCTATGGCTACACCTTC
CDR3: CASSLTGTGGSYGYTF

V: TRBV29-1
D: .
J: TRBJ1-2
size: few
DNA: TGCAGCGTCGAGAAGACAGCGCCCTGGGATGGCTACACCTTC
CDR3: CSVEKTAPWDGYTF

V: TRBV12-3/TRBV12-4
D: .
J: TRBJ2-1
size: .
DNA: TGTGCCAGCAGTTTTCCAGGGAATGAGCAGTTCTTC
CDR3: CASSFPGNEQFF

V: TRBV5-4
D: TRBD1
J: TRBJ2-1
size: .
DNA: TGTGCCAGCAGCTTACCTGGGGGGACAGGTCTCAGTGAGCAGTTCTTC
CDR3: CASSLPGGTGLSEQFF

V: TRBV7-8
D: .
J: TRBJ2-3
size: .
DNA: TGTGCCAGCAGCTTAGTTTCCGGACATAGCACAGATACGCAGTATTTT
CDR3: CASSLVSGHSTDTQYF

V: TRBV11-2
D: TRBD1
J: TRBJ2-5
size: .
DNA: TGTGCCAGCAGCTTGGCCCGGGACAGGCGACCAAAAGAGACCCAGTACTTC
CDR3: CASSLARDRRPKETQYF

V: TRBV29-1
D: TRBD2
J: TRBJ2-3
size: .
DNA: TGCAGCGTTCGGAGACTAGCGCAAAGCACAGATACGCAGTATTTT
CDR3: CSVRRLAQSTDTQYF

V: TRBV7-8
D: .
J: TRBJ2-7
size: .
DNA: TGTGCCAGCAGCTTAGGTACGGGGGATGAATCCTACGAGCAGTACTTC
CDR3: CASSLGTGDESYEQYF

V: TRBV19
D: TRBD2
J: TRBJ2-1
size: .
DNA: TGTGCCAGTAGTATAGATCGGACGGGGGGGCCCTACAATGAGCAGTTCTTC
CDR3: CASSIDRTGGPYNEQFF

V: TRBV4-2
D: .
J: TRBJ1-1
size: .
DNA: TGTGCCAGCAGCCAAGCCGAGGGAGGAGCTTTCTTT
CDR3: CASSQAEGGAFF

V: TRBV3-1/TRBV3-2
D: .
J: TRBJ1-2
size: .
DNA: TGTGCCAGCAGCCAGGGTTCTACAGGGTCCAACTATGGCTACACCTTC
CDR3: CASSQGSTGSNYGYTF

V: TRBV14
D: .
J: TRBJ2-5
size: .
DNA: TGTGCCAGCAGCCATCTTAAGGAGGGGCCCACCCAAGAGACCCAGTACTTC
CDR3: CASSHLKEGPTQETQYF

V: TRBV7-2
D: TRBD2
J: TRBJ2-3
size: .
DNA: TGTGCCAGCAGCTTAAACCTGGGCGGGGGGACCCTCCGAGATACGCAGTATTTT
CDR3: CASSLNLGGGTLRDTQYF

V: TRBV11-2
D: .
J: TRBJ2-3
size: .
DNA: TGTGCCAGCAGCTTAGATACGTGGAGGAGCACAGATACGCAGTATTTT
CDR3: CASSLDTWRSTDTQYF

V: TRBV5-4
D: TRBD1
J: TRBJ1-3
size: .
DNA: TGTGCCAGCAGCTTGGACAGGGGCTCAAGCTCTGGAAACACCATATATTTT
CDR3: CASSLDRGSSSGNTIYF

V: TRBV30
D: .
J: TRBJ1-5
size: .
DNA: TGTGCCTGGAGCGGGGGAGACCAGCCCCAGCATTTT
CDR3: CAWSGGDQPQHF

V: TRBV12-3/TRBV12-4
D: .
J: TRBJ1-2
size: .
DNA: TGTGCCAGCAGGCGCTTAGGCGGCTATGGCTACACCTTC
CDR3: CASRRLGGYGYTF

V: TRBV5-6
D: TRBD1
J: TRBJ1-6
size: .
DNA: TGTGCCAGCACCCTTTGGGGGGGACAGGGGAATTCACCCCTCCACTTT
CDR3: CASTLWGGQGNSPLHF

V: TRBV5-4
D: .
J: TRBJ1-1
size: few
DNA: TGTGCCAGCAGCTTGGAAACAGGAAATACTGAAGCTTTCTTT
CDR3: CASSLETGNTEAFF

V: TRBV19
D: TRBD2
J: TRBJ2-5
size: once
DNA: TGTGCCAGTAGTATCCCCCCACACCGCGGGGGGACCCAAGAGACCCAGTACTTC
CDR3: CASSIPPHRGGTQETQYF

V: TRBV27
D: .
J: TRBJ2-7
size: .
DNA: TGTGCCAGCAGGCAGGGGAACCTACCCAACTACGAGCAGTACTTC
CDR3: CASRQGNLPNYEQYF

V: TRBV18
D: TRBD2
J: TRBJ2-1
size: .
DNA: TGTGCCAGCTCACCGCGTTCACTAGCGGGGGGCCTCTCCTACAATGAGCAGTTCTTC
CDR3: CASSPRSLAGGLSYNEQFF

V: TRBV6-5
D: TRBD1
J: TRBJ2-2
size: .
DNA: TGTGCCAGCAGCCCCGGGACAGCCACCGGGGAGCTGTTTTTT
CDR3: CASSPGTATGELFF

V: TRBV28
D: TRBD1
J: TRBJ2-5
size: .
DNA: TGTGCCAGCAGTCAGACAGGGTTTAGGGGAGAGACCCAGTACTTC
CDR3: CASSQTGFRGETQYF

V: TRBV4-3
D: .
J: TRBJ2-2
size: .
DNA: TGCGCCAGCAGCCGAAATAGTGCCAACACCGGGGAGCTGTTTTTT
CDR3: CASSRNSANTGELFF

V: TRBV27
D: .
J: TRBJ1-6
size: .
DNA: TGTGCCAGCAGTTTAGTCGGGGTGTCACCCCTCCACTTT
CDR3: CASSLVGVSPLHF

V: TRBV6-4
D: TRBD2
J: TRBJ2-5
size: once
DNA: TGTGCCAGCAAGAAGACAGCGGGGTCCCAAGAGACCCAGTACTTC
CDR3: CASKKTAGSQETQYF

V: TRBV15
D: .
J: TRBJ1-6
size: .
DNA: TGTGCCACCAGCAGCCGCGGCGGAGAATCACCCCTCCACTTT
CDR3: CATSSRGGESPLHF

V: TRBV9
D: .
J: TRBJ1-1
size: .
DNA: TGTGCCAGCAGCGGAGGGGGAACTGAAGCTTTCTTT
CDR3: CASSGGGTEAFF

V: TRBV14
D: TRBD1
J: TRBJ1-2
size: .
DNA: TGTGCCAGCAGCCCACAGGGGGGTGGCTACACCTTC
CDR3: CASSPQGGGYTF

V: TRBV6-6
D: TRBD1
J: TRBJ1-5
size: .
DNA: TGTGCCAGCAGACCAAGACAGGGGACCAATCAGCCCCAGCATTTT
CDR3: CASRPRQGTNQPQHF